These 26 T cell receptor beta chains originate from one sample sequenced in a study of OX40 agonist ivuxolimab in advanced cancers. Some clones are missing from TCRdb's copy, which holds only in-frame ones; the method was immunoSEQ multiplex PCR. The table records approximately 49,000 clones, about 76% of them present only once. This specimen consisted of CD4+ or CD8+ T cells sorted from blood, obtained in a trial of the OX40 agonist ivuxolimab. The receptors were gathered from an adult with an advanced solid tumor such as melanoma, head and neck, liver or kidney cancer.

The sample holds a few counts of this clone. The chain is built from TRBV27 and TRBJ1-1, with D possibly TRBD1 on 5 matching bases. The CDR3 covers 11 residues. Germline CDR1 reads MNHEY; CDR2 reads SMNVEV (reference sequence). Trimming removed 2 bases from V and 11 bases from J, with 9 bases in between. The CDR3 region is CASSLGAYAFF. The CDR3 DNA reads TGTGCCAGCAGTTTAGGGGCTTACGCTTTCTTT.

The rearrangement joins TRBV4-1 to TRBJ2-7; D is perhaps TRBD1 (6 bases). The V end was cut by 0 bases, the J end by 0 bases, with 12 bases between. Germline V gene data show CDR1 as MGHRA and CDR2 as YSYEKL. The CDR3 contains 16 residues. This CDR3 reads CASSQERTAGSYEQYF. DNA for the CDR3: TGCGCCAGCAGCCAAGAAAGGACAGCAGGCTCCTACGAGCAGTACTTC.

The chain employs TRBV5-4 and TRBJ2-1; D assignment may be TRBD1 or TRBD2 (6 bases each). The CDR3 has 13 amino acids. V lost 4 bases to trimming and J lost 9 bases, with 14 bases between them. Germline values: CDR1 SGHNT, CDR2 YYREEE (reference sequence). The DNA for the CDR3 is TGTGCCAGCAGCCCCCCTGAGGGGGGTGAGCAGTTCTTC. Protein product: CASSPPEGGEQFF. The full variable domain, its missing parts supplied by reference TRBV5-4 and TRBJ2-1, is ETGVTQSPTHLIKTRGQQVTLRCSSQSGHNTVSWYQQALGQGPQFIFQYYREEENGRGNFPPRFSGLQFPNYSSELNVNALELDDSALYLCASSPPEGGEQFFGPGTRLTVL.

CDR3 protein: CASSQDEDRGLVGYTF. The CDR3 coding sequence is TGTGCCAGCAGCCAAGACGAAGACAGGGGGCTTGTTGGCTACACCTTC. The J gene is TRBJ1-2, the V gene TRBV4-2; 10 nucleotides agree with TRBD1. This CDR3 is 16 amino acids long. From germline, CDR1 is LGHNA and CDR2 YNFKEQ. V dropped 0 bases and J dropped 7; count of bases not matched to a gene: 8.

The chain combines TRBV7-6 with TRBJ2-7; TRBD1 matches 8 bases. Germline CDR1 is SGHVS and CDR2 is FNYEAQ. CDR3 size: 14 residues. J gave up 5 bases and V 5 bases, and 8 bases lay outside the gene matches. The CDR3 DNA reads TGTGCCAGCAGCCTCTGGACAGGGTACGACGAGCAGTACTTC. Its translation is CASSLWTGYDEQYF.

CDR3 in DNA: TGCGCCAGCAGCTTAAGGACAGGATACTACGAGCAGTACGTC. Translated, it gives CASSLRTGYYEQYV. V is TRBV5-1 and J is TRBJ2-7, with 7 bases aligning to TRBD1. The CDR3 covers 14 residues. The germline V gene encodes CDR1 SGHRS and CDR2 YFSETQ. V was clipped by 2 bases and J by 3 bases; unmatched bases: 5.

V and J are TRBV6-6 and TRBJ1-2, with D uncertain. The V end was cut by 5 bases, the J end by 0 bases, with 10 bases between. The germline CDR1 and CDR2 sequences are MNHNY and SVGAGI (reference sequence). The CDR3 covers 14 residues. CDR3 residues: CASSPISANYGYTF. The CDR3 DNA is TGTGCCAGCAGTCCGATATCAGCTAACTATGGCTACACCTTC.

The chain carries TRBV15 and TRBJ2-3; 10 nucleotides align to TRBD2. Trimming cost V 0 bases and J 4 bases; bases outside gene matches: 4. CDR1 and CDR2 (germline): LNHNV, YYDKDF (reference sequence). The CDR3 has 16 residues. CDR3: CATSREGLATADTQYF. The CDR3 DNA reads as TGTGCCACCAGCAGAGAGGGACTAGCGACGGCAGATACGCAGTATTTT.

The chain joins TRBV7-9 to TRBJ2-7; no definite D call. Germline values: CDR1 SEHNR, CDR2 FQNEAQ (reference sequence). The CDR3 length is 13 residues. The V end lost 1 base, the J end lost 5 bases, and 9 bases lay between the germline ends. For the CDR3, the DNA is TGTGCCAGCAGCTTAGGAGGCAAGGACGAGCAGTACTTC. Encoded protein: CASSLGGKDEQYF.

V is TRBV27 and J is TRBJ2-2, with D unclear. V lost 3 bases, J lost 7 bases, and 12 bases lay in between. The V gene's germline CDR1 is MNHEY and CDR2 SMNVEV (reference sequence). The CDR3 runs to 14 residues. The CDR3 nucleotides are TGTGCCAGCAGTTTCTCTGCCAACGGCGGGGAGCTGTTTTTT. This codes for CASSFSANGGELFF.

Concerning this clone itself: Relative to the germline gene, one junction end is altered; a read error may explain this. V usage is TRBV28 and J usage is TRBJ2-3; TRBD2 is a possible D gene (6 bases). This CDR3 spans 15 amino acids. Per the germline V gene, CDR1 is MDHEN and CDR2 is SYDVKM. The CDR3 sequence: CASSLWGVETDTQYF. The CDR3 nucleotides are TGTGCCAGCAGTCTATGGGGGGTTGAGACAGATACGCAGTATTTT.

The chain recombines TRBV11-2 with TRBJ2-2; a possible D gene is TRBD2 (6 bases). Trimming stripped 2 bases from V and 6 bases from J, with 13 bases between. Germline V gives CDR1 SGHAT, CDR2 FQNNGV. This CDR3 has 15 residues. The CDR3, as DNA: TGTGCCAGCAGCTTAATGGCAGGAGGGGCCGGGGAGCTGTTTTTT. As protein: CASSLMAGGAGELFF.

The V gene is TRBV6-1, the J gene TRBJ2-2; a possible D gene is TRBD1 (5 bases). V lost 6 bases to trimming and J lost 6 bases, with 11 bases between them. Germline CDR1 and CDR2: MNHNS and SASEGT. This CDR3 region has 13 residues. The CDR3 is CASSPQGPGELFF. As DNA, the CDR3 is TGTGCCAGCAGCCCCCAGGGTCCCGGGGAGCTGTTTTTT.

The chain combines TRBV27 with TRBJ2-1; D gene ambiguous. CDR3 length: 13 amino acids. Germline values: CDR1 MNHEY, CDR2 SMNVEV (reference sequence). Trimming pared 2 bases from V and 9 bases from J, leaving 11 bases between. In DNA, the CDR3 is TGTGCCAGCAGTTTAACCCACCAGACTGAGCAGTTCTTC. This gives the protein CASSLTHQTEQFF.

The CDR3 loop is CASSPRLAGVYTQYF. The CDR3 nucleotides are TGTGCCAGCAGTCCTCGACTAGCGGGAGTATATACGCAGTATTTT. The genes are TRBV27 and TRBJ2-3, with 12 bases lining up with TRBD2. The CDR3 covers 15 residues. J was trimmed by 7 bases and V by 5 bases; bases with no gene match: 7. The V gene's germline CDR1 is MNHEY and CDR2 SMNVEV (reference sequence).

The chain combines TRBV2 with TRBJ1-5; a possible D gene is TRBD1 (6 bases). Germline V gene data show CDR1 as SNHLY and CDR2 as FYNNEI. The CDR3 has 17 amino acids. Trimming pared 1 base from V and 0 bases from J, leaving 13 bases between. The CDR3 DNA reads TGTGCCAGCAGTGAAGATCCGGACAGAAATAGCAATCAGCCCCAGCATTTT. The encoded protein is CASSEDPDRNSNQPQHF.

This clone has only one observation. The rearrangement joins TRBV4-1 to TRBJ1-4; D gene uncertain. The CDR3 loop spans 14 amino acids. V lost 1 base, J lost 0 bases, and 3 bases lay in between. Germline V CDR1 and CDR2: MGHRA, YSYEKL. CDR3 in amino acids: CASSQGATNEKLFF. In DNA, the CDR3 is TGCGCCAGCAGCCAAGGAGCAACTAATGAAAAACTGTTTTTT.

The chain combines TRBV12-5 with TRBJ2-6; 7 nucleotides line up with TRBD2. J gave up 1 base and V 0 bases, and 12 bases lay outside the gene matches. Per the germline V gene, CDR1 is LGHNT and CDR2 is FRNRAP. The CDR3 is 20 residues long. In DNA form, the CDR3 reads TGTGCTAGTGGTTTGGTGGGGAGGGCTGGACCACGGTCTGGGGCCAACGTCCTGACTTTC. It is translated as CASGLVGRAGPRSGANVLTF.

The V gene is TRBV7-9, the J gene TRBJ2-5, with D possibly being TRBD1 or TRBD2 (5 bases each). V lost 1 base and J lost 4, with 7 bases in between. This CDR3 has 13 residues. The V gene's germline CDR1 is SEHNR and CDR2 FQNEAQ (reference sequence). CDR3 region: CASSLGGRETQYF. CDR3 nucleotides: TGTGCCAGCAGCTTAGGGGGGAGAGAGACCCAGTACTTC.

This chain joins TRBV19 and TRBJ2-2, with TRBD2 matching 10 bases. CDR1 and CDR2 from the germline V gene are LNHDA and SQIVND (reference sequence). The CDR3 loop spans 17 amino acids. Trimming took 3 bases from V and 2 from J; bases not matched to a gene: 6. CDR3 in amino acids: CASSILAGGLNTGELFF. In DNA, the CDR3 is TGTGCCAGTAGTATCTTAGCGGGGGGCCTTAACACCGGGGAGCTGTTTTTT.

This clone was observed once. The V call is TRBV5-1, the J call TRBJ2-7; TRBD2 matches 12 bases. Germline V gene data show CDR1 as SGHRS and CDR2 as YFSETQ. The CDR3 spans 13 residues. The junction had 6 bases not matched to a gene; V was cut back by 4 bases and J by 10 bases. The CDR3 region has the DNA TGCGCCAGCAGCCTGACTAGCGGGGGACCCCAGTACGTC. It specifies CASSLTSGGPQYV.

This chain joins TRBV7-9 and TRBJ2-7; TRBD1 agrees at 10 bases. The length of the CDR3 is 16 residues. The junction had 7 bases not matched to a gene; V was cut back by 1 base and J by 4 bases. Germline V gives CDR1 SEHNR, CDR2 FQNEAQ (reference sequence). CDR3 protein: CASSLGYGTGDYEQYF. The CDR3 DNA follows: TGTGCCAGCAGCTTAGGATATGGGACAGGGGATTACGAGCAGTACTTC.

This clone appeared a single time. This chain uses TRBV28 with TRBJ2-1, with TRBD2 matching over 12 bases. This CDR3 spans 17 amino acids. Trimming at V came to 2 bases and at J to 2 bases, leaving 4 bases not matched to a gene. Germline CDR1 reads MDHEN; CDR2 reads SYDVKM. CDR3 protein: CASSLPLAGGPYNEQFF. Here the CDR3 DNA reads TGTGCCAGCAGTTTACCCCTAGCGGGAGGGCCCTACAATGAGCAGTTCTTC.

The chain's CDR3 is CSVEVAGEFGNTIYF. CDR3 coding DNA: TGCAGCGTTGAGGTCGCGGGGGAATTTGGAAACACCATATATTTT. The chain is built from TRBV29-1 and TRBJ1-3; D is possibly TRBD1 (5 bases). In germline, CDR1 is SQVTM, CDR2 ANQGSEA. This CDR3 has 15 residues. V was shortened by 3 bases and J by 3 bases, with 15 bases between the two germline ends.

The chain couples TRBV29-1 to TRBJ2-3; D possibly matches TRBD1 or TRBD2 (6 bases each). The germline V gene has CDR1 SQVTM and CDR2 ANQGSEA. The CDR3 is 14 residues long. Trimming left V 1 base short and J 3 bases short, with 11 bases between. The DNA for the CDR3 is TGCAGCGTTGAAGGGGGGGCTGGGACAGATACGCAGTATTTT. This sequence encodes CSVEGGAGTDTQYF.

V and J are TRBV5-5 and TRBJ1-2; D ambiguous. Germline V gives CDR1 SGHKS, CDR2 YYEKEE (reference sequence). The CDR3 is 13 residues long. V dropped 3 bases and J dropped 2 bases, with 8 bases sitting between them. CDR3 region: CASSSGENYGYTF. CDR3 in DNA: TGTGCCAGCAGCTCTGGGGAGAACTATGGCTACACCTTC.